The 18 T cell receptor beta chains below all came from one sample that was sequenced in a study of T cell responses to AZD1222 COVID-19 vaccine. The table came from immunoSEQ multiplex PCR; TCRdb's copy has only in-frame clones and leaves some out. This table has roughly 80,000 clones, 87% appearing once. Material: peripheral blood, obtained 28 days after the second AZD1222 dose. The receptors here all came from an adult who received the AZD1222 COVID-19 vaccine.

The chain joins TRBV6-2 or TRBV6-3 to TRBJ2-3; D remains ambiguous. This CDR3 spans 13 amino acids. V dropped 5 bases and J dropped 3 bases, with 9 bases sitting between them. Germline CDR1 reads MNHEY; CDR2 reads SVGEGT. The CDR3 bases are TGTGCCAGCAGTCCCCGCAGGACAGATACGCAGTATTTT. This encodes CASSPRRTDTQYF.

The chain is built from TRBV20-1 and TRBJ2-1; D call uncertain. Germline CDR1 reads DFQATT; CDR2 reads SNEGSKA (reference sequence). The V end lost 3 bases, the J end lost 7 bases, and 7 bases lay between the germline ends. This CDR3 has 11 amino acids. The CDR3 protein is CSARPSNEQFF. In nucleotides, the CDR3 is TGCAGTGCTAGGCCCTCGAATGAGCAGTTCTTC.

The gene calls are TRBV2 and TRBJ2-3; no reliable D call. The length of the CDR3 is 13 residues. The V and J ends lost 8 bases and 7 bases respectively, with 16 bases between them. Germline V gene lookup returns CDR1 SNHLY and CDR2 FYNNEI. Here the CDR3 DNA reads TGTGCCAGCGAGGAAGTTACGTCAAATACGCAGTATTTT. Its translation is CASEEVTSNTQYF. Full variable domain (rest looked up from reference TRBV2 and TRBJ2-3): EPEVTQTPSHQVTQMGQEVILRCVPISNHLYFYWYRQILGQKVEFLVSFYNNEISEKSEIFDDQFSVERPDGSNFTLKIRSTKLEDSAMYFCASEEVTSNTQYFGPGTRLTVL.

The chain couples TRBV2 to TRBJ1-2; D gene uncertain. The CDR3 is 11 amino acids. Germline loops: CDR1 SNHLY, CDR2 FYNNEI. V was pared by 8 bases and J by 4 bases, with 8 bases between. The CDR3: CASGRLYGYTF. In nucleotides, the CDR3 is TGTGCCAGCGGAAGGCTCTATGGCTACACCTTC.

V gene TRBV2 combines with J gene TRBJ2-7, with D perhaps matching TRBD1 or TRBD2 (7 bases each). CDR1 and CDR2 from the germline V gene are SNHLY and FYNNEI. The CDR3 covers 12 residues. Trimming took off 3 bases at V and 11 bases at J, with 14 bases between the two ends. The CDR3 DNA is TGTGCCAGCAGTGAGTGGCAGGGGGGGAAGTACTTC. Its protein product is CASSEWQGGKYF.

The V and J genes are TRBV9 and TRBJ2-1; D is uncertain. V lost 0 bases and J 4 bases, leaving 5 bases between the germline ends. The CDR3 length is 13 residues. Germline CDR1 SGDLS, CDR2 YYNGEE. The CDR3 spells CASSVATYNEQFF. Here the CDR3 DNA reads TGTGCCAGCAGCGTAGCTACTTACAATGAGCAGTTCTTC.

The chain links TRBV6-5 to TRBJ2-1; D remains ambiguous. Germline CDR1 reads MNHEY; CDR2 reads SVGAGI. The CDR3 has 13 amino acids. The ends were cut back, 8 bases at V and 5 bases at J, with 13 bases in the middle. The CDR3 DNA sequence: TGTGCCAGCCTGCCGATCTGGGACAATGAGCAGTTCTTC. It encodes CASLPIWDNEQFF.

This rearrangement joins TRBV6-6 to TRBJ1-1; perhaps TRBD1 as D (5 bases). With 8 bases removed from V and 4 bases from J, the gap between germline ends came to 17 bases. The CDR3 covers 14 residues. In germline, CDR1 is MNHNY, CDR2 SVGAGI (reference sequence). As DNA, the CDR3 is TGTGCCAGCGTGGATCTTAGGGGACGCACTGAAGCTTTCTTT. Translation gives CASVDLRGRTEAFF.

In its sample, this clone was seen a few times. V usage is TRBV19 and J usage is TRBJ2-1; TRBD2 aligns across 10 bases. After removal of 6 bases from V and 2 bases from J, the junction contained 7 bases not matched to a gene. The CDR3 has 16 residues. Germline V gene data show CDR1 as LNHDA and CDR2 as SQIVND (reference sequence). This CDR3 is CASRTLAGETYNEQFF. The CDR3 nucleotides are TGTGCCAGTAGGACCCTAGCGGGGGAAACCTACAATGAGCAGTTCTTC.

The J gene is TRBJ1-5, the V gene TRBV5-4, with 7 bases fitting TRBD1. The ends lost 5 bases at V and 2 bases at J; junction bases unmatched: 4. This CDR3 comprises 14 residues. Looked up from germline, CDR1 is SGHNT and CDR2 is YYREEE (reference sequence). The chain's CDR3 is CASSTGTGNQPQHF. CDR3 bases: TGTGCCAGCAGTACCGGGACAGGCAATCAGCCCCAGCATTTT. Looking up the rest from reference TRBV5-4 and TRBJ1-5 gives the full variable domain: ETGVTQSPTHLIKTRGQQVTLRCSSQSGHNTVSWYQQALGQGPQFIFQYYREEENGRGNFPPRFSGLQFPNYSSELNVNALELDDSALYLCASSTGTGNQPQHFGDGTRLSIL.

This clone was detected once. The chain employs TRBV2 and TRBJ1-2, with D unclear. Germline assignment: CDR1 SNHLY and CDR2 FYNNEI. V was trimmed by 4 bases and J by 5 bases, leaving 8 bases between them. The CDR3 runs to 12 residues. In DNA form, the CDR3 reads TGTGCCAGCAGTGGGGTTACATATGGCTACACCTTC. Protein sequence: CASSGVTYGYTF. Full variable domain (remainder filled in from reference TRBV2 and TRBJ1-2): EPEVTQTPSHQVTQMGQEVILRCVPISNHLYFYWYRQILGQKVEFLVSFYNNEISEKSEIFDDQFSVERPDGSNFTLKIRSTKLEDSAMYFCASSGVTYGYTFGSGTRLTVV.

The chain carries TRBV7-2 and TRBJ2-2; D perhaps matches TRBD2 (7 bases). The CDR3 is made up of 16 amino acids. V shed 2 bases and J shed 0 bases, with 10 bases lying between them. Germline V lookup: CDR1 SGHTA, CDR2 FQGNSA. CDR3 sequence: CASSLRGAPNTGELFF. Written as DNA, the CDR3 is TGTGCCAGCAGCTTACGGGGGGCACCGAACACCGGGGAGCTGTTTTTT.

The chain links TRBV14 to TRBJ2-7; TRBD1 agrees at 7 bases. With V trimmed by 3 bases and J by 1 base, 3 bases remained unmatched. This CDR3 contains 14 residues. CDR1 and CDR2 from the germline V gene are SGHDN and FVKESK. CDR3 amino acids: CASSQLGQSYEQYF. The CDR3 DNA reads as TGTGCCAGCAGCCAGCTGGGACAGTCCTACGAGCAGTACTTC. The full variable domain, with the rest looked up from reference TRBV14 and TRBJ2-7, is EAGVTQFPSHSVIEKGQTVTLRCDPISGHDNLYWYRRVMGKEIKFLLHFVKESKQDESGMPNNRFLAERTGGTYSTLKVQPAELEDSGVYFCASSQLGQSYEQYFGPGTRLTVT.

This chain joins TRBV11-3 and TRBJ2-1; D not certain. Germline loops: CDR1 SGHNT, CDR2 YENEEA. The CDR3 covers 18 residues. The V end was cut by 1 base, the J end by 4 bases, with 20 bases between. CDR3 DNA: TGTGCCAGCAGCTTAGGGGCAGCCTCCCTTGTGTCGTACAATGAGCAGTTCTTC. Its protein product is CASSLGAASLVSYNEQFF. The full variable domain, its missing parts supplied by reference TRBV11-3 and TRBJ2-1, is EAGVVQSPRYKIIEKKQPVAFWCNPISGHNTLYWYLQNLGQGPELLIRYENEEAVDDSQLPKDRFSAERLKGVDSTLKIQPAELGDSAVYLCASSLGAASLVSYNEQFFGPGTRLTVL.

This rearrangement joins TRBV6-5 to TRBJ1-1, with 8 bases identical to TRBD1. The V gene end was trimmed by 2 bases and the J gene end by 0 bases; junction bases not matched to a gene: 5. Germline CDR1 and CDR2: MNHEY and SVGAGI. The CDR3 consists of 16 residues. This CDR3 reads CASSYITRGLNTEAFF. CDR3 in DNA: TGTGCCAGCAGTTACATAACCAGGGGGCTGAACACTGAAGCTTTCTTT.

This chain connects TRBV12-3 or TRBV12-4 to TRBJ2-7, with no clear D. V was shortened by 5 bases and J by 4 bases, with 12 bases between the two germline ends. The CDR3 consists of 13 residues. The CDR3 nucleotides read TGTGCCAGCAGTCCTTTGGGCGTTTACGAGCAGTACTTC. Protein: CASSPLGVYEQYF.

This chain connects TRBV3-1 (or the pseudogene TRBV3-2) to TRBJ2-5; the D gene is possibly TRBD1 (6 bases). The CDR3 runs to 16 residues. V shed 0 bases and J shed 5 bases, with 16 bases lying between them. The germline CDR1 and CDR2 sequences are LGHDT and YNNKEL (reference sequence). For the CDR3, the DNA is TGTGCCAGCAGCCAAGATCCCTACAGGGTAGGGGAGACCCAGTACTTC. Protein sequence: CASSQDPYRVGETQYF.

The rearrangement joins TRBV13 to TRBJ1-6, with unresolved D. This CDR3 contains 14 residues. From germline, CDR1 is PRHDT and CDR2 FYEKMQ (reference sequence). Trimming left V 0 bases short and J 10 bases short, with 10 bases between. In nucleotides, the CDR3 is TGTGCCAGCAGCTTAGGACCGATTGGCTCACCCCTCCACTTT. Translating gives CASSLGPIGSPLHF.